A selection of T cell receptor beta chains follows, all from one sample in a study of CD8 T cells in ankylosing spondylitis. TCRdb reanalysed the 5' RACE reads using MiXCR and keeps one entry per CDR3 protein. The top ten clones hold over 0.9% of a sample with fewer than 450,000 distinct CDR3 sequences, roughly 15% of them seen once. Sequencing was done on a sample of blood, either unsorted or a sorted T cell fraction (not recorded which). The receptors derive from a male donor with ankylosing spondylitis. The CDR3 runs from the conserved cysteine through the conserved F or W.

v_gene: TRBV5-5; j_gene: TRBJ1-5; CDR3aa: CASSIHRNQPQHF
v_gene: TRBV12-3/TRBV12-4; j_gene: TRBJ1-1; CDR3aa: CASRWTDEAFF
v_gene: TRBV3-1; j_gene: TRBJ1-6; CDR3aa: CASSRGPGIILDSYNSPLHF
v_gene: TRBV20-1; j_gene: TRBJ2-7; CDR3aa: CSGDIAGNEQYF
v_gene: TRBV5-1; j_gene: TRBJ2-5; CDR3aa: CASSLVVQGGIETQYF
v_gene: TRBV27; j_gene: TRBJ1-2; CDR3aa: CASSLSGTGGGYTF
v_gene: TRBV6-1; j_gene: TRBJ2-3; CDR3aa: CASSVRVAVADTQYF
v_gene: TRBV12-3/TRBV12-4; j_gene: TRBJ1-2; CDR3aa: CASSEEGGNYGYTF
v_gene: TRBV7-6; j_gene: TRBJ2-3; CDR3aa: CASSTPGQGSDTQYF
v_gene: TRBV7-9; j_gene: TRBJ2-1; CDR3aa: CASSFPSGTNNEQFF
v_gene: TRBV5-1; j_gene: TRBJ1-2; CDR3aa: CASSPEGQGRGYTF
v_gene: TRBV27; j_gene: TRBJ2-1; CDR3aa: CASRLRGALGNEQFF
v_gene: TRBV20-1; j_gene: TRBJ1-4; CDR3aa: CSARPTGQLDRGKLFF
v_gene: TRBV6-1; j_gene: TRBJ1-3; CDR3aa: CASSKKGHSGNTIYF
v_gene: TRBV20-1; j_gene: TRBJ1-1; CDR3aa: CSAGQENTEAFF
v_gene: TRBV7-9; j_gene: TRBJ2-7; CDR3aa: CASSVRDNRYEQYF
v_gene: TRBV21-1; j_gene: TRBJ2-1; CDR3aa: CARGNEQFF
v_gene: TRBV29-1; j_gene: TRBJ2-3; CDR3aa: CSAWWATTDTQYF
v_gene: TRBV5-5; j_gene: TRBJ1-5; CDR3aa: CASSLHGTGNNQPQHF
v_gene: TRBV4-1; j_gene: TRBJ1-5; CDR3aa: CASSQERSGQPQHF
v_gene: TRBV3-1; j_gene: TRBJ2-5; CDR3aa: CASSYGTEETQYF
v_gene: TRBV12-3/TRBV12-4; j_gene: TRBJ2-5; CDR3aa: CASSRGLGRPETQYF
v_gene: TRBV6-2/TRBV6-3; j_gene: TRBJ2-4; CDR3aa: CASRVPGKNIQYF
v_gene: TRBV29-1; j_gene: TRBJ1-2; CDR3aa: CSVEQGVNYGYTF
v_gene: TRBV30; j_gene: TRBJ2-1; CDR3aa: CAWRGNSYSNNEQFF
v_gene: TRBV2; j_gene: TRBJ2-1; CDR3aa: CASSETGMIADEQFF
v_gene: TRBV4-1; j_gene: TRBJ2-1; CDR3aa: CASSQVIAGGYNEQFF
v_gene: TRBV7-2; j_gene: TRBJ1-2; CDR3aa: CASSLSREGYGYTF
v_gene: TRBV20-1; j_gene: TRBJ2-1; CDR3aa: CSAGGSGGAGEQFF
v_gene: TRBV5-1; j_gene: TRBJ2-7; CDR3aa: CASSSGTGGREQYF
v_gene: TRBV5-5; j_gene: TRBJ2-7; CDR3aa: CASSLQDSYEQYF
v_gene: TRBV5-1; j_gene: TRBJ2-3; CDR3aa: CASSFPITTGTDTQYF
v_gene: TRBV6-1; j_gene: TRBJ2-2; CDR3aa: CASSEARSGELFF
v_gene: TRBV18; j_gene: TRBJ2-1; CDR3aa: CASSPFRGRVNEQFF
v_gene: TRBV12-3/TRBV12-4; j_gene: TRBJ1-5; CDR3aa: CASSLRTDGPQHF
v_gene: TRBV7-9; j_gene: TRBJ2-7; CDR3aa: CASSLTGQSSAYEQYF
v_gene: TRBV6-6; j_gene: TRBJ2-4; CDR3aa: CASSPLLGGIQYF
v_gene: TRBV7-9; j_gene: TRBJ2-6; CDR3aa: CASGPGTTSGANVLTF
v_gene: TRBV12-3/TRBV12-4; j_gene: TRBJ2-2; CDR3aa: CASSPGGARTGELFF
v_gene: TRBV5-1; j_gene: TRBJ2-1; CDR3aa: CASSPPGGFGNEQFF
v_gene: TRBV7-2; j_gene: TRBJ2-7; CDR3aa: CASSLNQGQIYEQYF
v_gene: TRBV15; j_gene: TRBJ1-1; CDR3aa: CATSRERTGHTEAFF
v_gene: TRBV9; j_gene: TRBJ2-2; CDR3aa: CASSAPLRFGELFF